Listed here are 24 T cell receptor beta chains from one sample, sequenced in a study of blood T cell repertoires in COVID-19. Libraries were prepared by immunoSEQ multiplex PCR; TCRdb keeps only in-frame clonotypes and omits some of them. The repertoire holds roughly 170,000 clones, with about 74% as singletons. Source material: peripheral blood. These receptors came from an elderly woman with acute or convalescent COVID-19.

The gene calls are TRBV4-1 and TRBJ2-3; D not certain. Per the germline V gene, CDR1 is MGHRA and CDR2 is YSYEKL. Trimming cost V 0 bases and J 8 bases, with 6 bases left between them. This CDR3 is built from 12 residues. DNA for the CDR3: TGCGCCAGCAGCCAAGATGTTATTACGCAGTATTTT. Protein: CASSQDVITQYF.

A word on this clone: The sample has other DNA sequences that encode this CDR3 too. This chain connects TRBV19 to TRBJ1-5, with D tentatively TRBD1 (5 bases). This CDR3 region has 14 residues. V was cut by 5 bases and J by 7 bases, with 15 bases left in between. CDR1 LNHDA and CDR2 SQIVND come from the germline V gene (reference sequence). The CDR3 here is CASSQGRGNQPQHF. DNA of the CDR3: TGTGCCAGTAGTCAGGGACGGGGGAACCAGCCCCAGCATTTT.

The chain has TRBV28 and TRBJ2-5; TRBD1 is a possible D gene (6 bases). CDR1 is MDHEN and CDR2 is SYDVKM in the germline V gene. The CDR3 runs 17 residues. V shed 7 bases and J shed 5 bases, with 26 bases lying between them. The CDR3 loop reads CASTQWGRGRFMETQYF. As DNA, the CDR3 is TGTGCCAGCACCCAATGGGGCAGGGGAAGATTCATGGAGACCCAGTACTTC.

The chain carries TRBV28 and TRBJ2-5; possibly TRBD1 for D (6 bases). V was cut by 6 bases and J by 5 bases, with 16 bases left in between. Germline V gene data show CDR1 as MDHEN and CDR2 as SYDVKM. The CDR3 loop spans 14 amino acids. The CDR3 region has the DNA TGTGCCAGCAGAACGATGACAGGTCGGGAGACCCAGTACTTC. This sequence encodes CASRTMTGRETQYF. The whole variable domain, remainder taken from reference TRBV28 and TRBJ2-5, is DVKVTQSSRYLVKRTGEKVFLECVQDMDHENMFWYRQDPGLGLRLIYFSYDVKMKEKGDIPEGYSVSREKKERFSLILESASTNQTSMYLCASRTMTGRETQYFGPGTRLLVL.

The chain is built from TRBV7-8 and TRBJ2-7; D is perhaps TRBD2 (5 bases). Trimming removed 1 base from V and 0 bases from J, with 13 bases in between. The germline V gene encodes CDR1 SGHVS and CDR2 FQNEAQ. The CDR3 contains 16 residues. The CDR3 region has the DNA TGTGCCAGCAGCTTAGGTCTAGCCGCGAGCTCCTACGAGCAGTACTTC. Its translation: CASSLGLAASSYEQYF.

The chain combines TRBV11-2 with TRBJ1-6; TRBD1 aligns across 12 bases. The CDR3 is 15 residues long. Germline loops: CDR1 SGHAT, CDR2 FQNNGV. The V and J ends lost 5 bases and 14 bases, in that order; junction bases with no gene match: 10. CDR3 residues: CASSPAGTGGMALHF. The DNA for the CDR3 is TGTGCCAGCAGCCCCGCCGGGACAGGGGGCATGGCCCTCCACTTT. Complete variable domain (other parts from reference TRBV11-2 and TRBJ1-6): EAGVAQSPRYKIIEKRQSVAFWCNPISGHATLYWYQQILGQGPKLLIQFQNNGVVDDSQLPKDRFSAERLKGVDSTLKIQPAKLEDSAVYLCASSPAGTGGMALHFGNGTRLTVT.

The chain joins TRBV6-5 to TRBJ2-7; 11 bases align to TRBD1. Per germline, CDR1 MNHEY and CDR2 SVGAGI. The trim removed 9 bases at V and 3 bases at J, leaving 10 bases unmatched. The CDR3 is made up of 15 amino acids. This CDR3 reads CASTLYGTGGYEQYF. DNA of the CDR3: TGTGCCAGTACATTATACGGGACAGGGGGCTACGAGCAGTACTTC.

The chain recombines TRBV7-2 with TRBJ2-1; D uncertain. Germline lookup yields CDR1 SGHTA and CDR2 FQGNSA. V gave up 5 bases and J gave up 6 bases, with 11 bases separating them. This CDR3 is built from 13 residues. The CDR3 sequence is CASSTRSANEQFF. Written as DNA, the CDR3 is TGTGCCAGCAGCACCCGGAGTGCCAATGAGCAGTTCTTC.

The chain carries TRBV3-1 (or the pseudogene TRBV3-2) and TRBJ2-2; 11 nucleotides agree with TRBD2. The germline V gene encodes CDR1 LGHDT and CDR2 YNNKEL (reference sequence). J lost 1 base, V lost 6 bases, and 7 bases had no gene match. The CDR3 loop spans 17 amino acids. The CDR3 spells CASSLFLAGGNTGELFF. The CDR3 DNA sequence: TGTGCCAGCAGTTTGTTCCTAGCGGGAGGGAACACCGGGGAGCTGTTTTTT.

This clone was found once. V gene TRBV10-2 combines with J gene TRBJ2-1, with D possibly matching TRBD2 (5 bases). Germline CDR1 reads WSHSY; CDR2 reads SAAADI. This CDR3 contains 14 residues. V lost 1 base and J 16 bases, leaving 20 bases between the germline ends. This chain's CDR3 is CASSEYTIGGLGFF. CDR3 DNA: TGCGCCAGCAGTGAGTATACCATCGGCGGACTTGGCTTCTTC.

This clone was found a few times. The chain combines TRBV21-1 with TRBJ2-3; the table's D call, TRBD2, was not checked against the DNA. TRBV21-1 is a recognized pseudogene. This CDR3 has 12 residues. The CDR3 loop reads CASSKEPHTQYF. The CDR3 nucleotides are TGTGCCAGCAGCAAAGAGCCACATACGCAGTATTTT.

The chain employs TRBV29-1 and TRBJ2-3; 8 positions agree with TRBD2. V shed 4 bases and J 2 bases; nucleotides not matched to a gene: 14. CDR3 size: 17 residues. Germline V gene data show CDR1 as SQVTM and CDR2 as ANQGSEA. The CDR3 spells CSVVNLAGGLHTDTQYF. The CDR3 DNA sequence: TGCAGCGTTGTAAATCTAGCGGGTGGGCTACACACAGATACGCAGTATTTT.

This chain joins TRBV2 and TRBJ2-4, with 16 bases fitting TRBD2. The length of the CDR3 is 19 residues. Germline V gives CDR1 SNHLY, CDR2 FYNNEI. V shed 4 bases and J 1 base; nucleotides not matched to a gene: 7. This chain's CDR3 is CASSGWGLAGGPAKNIQYF. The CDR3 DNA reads TGTGCCAGCAGTGGCTGGGGACTAGCGGGAGGGCCGGCCAAAAACATTCAGTACTTC.

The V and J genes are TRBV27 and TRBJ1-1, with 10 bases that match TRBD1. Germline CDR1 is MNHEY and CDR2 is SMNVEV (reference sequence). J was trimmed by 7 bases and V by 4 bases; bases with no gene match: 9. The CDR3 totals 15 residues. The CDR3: CASSSRQGALGEAFF. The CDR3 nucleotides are TGTGCCAGCAGTTCCCGACAGGGGGCTCTTGGTGAAGCTTTCTTT.

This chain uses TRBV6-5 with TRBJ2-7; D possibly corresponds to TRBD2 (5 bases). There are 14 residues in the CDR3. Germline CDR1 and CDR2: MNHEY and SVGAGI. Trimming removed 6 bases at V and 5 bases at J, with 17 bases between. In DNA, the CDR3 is TGTGCCAGCAGCGAGATAGAGGGCCGGCACGAGCAGTACTTC. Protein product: CASSEIEGRHEQYF.

CDR3 nucleotide sequence: TGCGCCAGCAGTGGGGGGACTAGCGGGAGGGGTGAGCAGTTCTTC. Protein product: CASSGGTSGRGEQFF. The rearrangement uses TRBV10-1 and TRBJ2-1; 16 bases map to TRBD2. This CDR3 has 15 amino acids. The trim removed 4 bases at V and 9 bases at J, leaving 3 bases unmatched. Germline loops: CDR1 WNHNN, CDR2 SYGVQD (reference sequence).

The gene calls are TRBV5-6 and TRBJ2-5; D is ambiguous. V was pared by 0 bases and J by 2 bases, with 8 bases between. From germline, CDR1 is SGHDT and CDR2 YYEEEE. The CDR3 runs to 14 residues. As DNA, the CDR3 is TGTGCCAGCAGCTTGGTGTCTACTCAAGAGACCCAGTACTTC. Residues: CASSLVSTQETQYF.

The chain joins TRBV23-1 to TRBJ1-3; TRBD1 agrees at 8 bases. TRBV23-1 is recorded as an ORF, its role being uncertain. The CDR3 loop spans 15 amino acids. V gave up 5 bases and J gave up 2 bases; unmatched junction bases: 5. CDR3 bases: TGCGCCAGCAGTAACGACAGGGGAGCTGGAAACACCATATATTTT. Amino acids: CASSNDRGAGNTIYF.

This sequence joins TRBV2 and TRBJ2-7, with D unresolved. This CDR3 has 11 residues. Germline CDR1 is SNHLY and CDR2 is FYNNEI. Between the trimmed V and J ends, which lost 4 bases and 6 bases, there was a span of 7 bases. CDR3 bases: TGTGCCAGCAGTGGACAAGGCGAGCAGTACTTC. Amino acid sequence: CASSGQGEQYF. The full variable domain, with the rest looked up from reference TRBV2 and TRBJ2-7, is EPEVTQTPSHQVTQMGQEVILRCVPISNHLYFYWYRQILGQKVEFLVSFYNNEISEKSEIFDDQFSVERPDGSNFTLKIRSTKLEDSAMYFCASSGQGEQYFGPGTRLTVT.

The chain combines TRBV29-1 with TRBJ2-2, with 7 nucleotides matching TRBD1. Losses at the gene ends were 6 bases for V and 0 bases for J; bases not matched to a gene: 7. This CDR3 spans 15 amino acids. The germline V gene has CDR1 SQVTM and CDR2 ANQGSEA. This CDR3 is CSVIRTGSNTGELFF. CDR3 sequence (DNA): TGCAGCGTCATTCGGACAGGCTCGAACACCGGGGAGCTGTTTTTT.

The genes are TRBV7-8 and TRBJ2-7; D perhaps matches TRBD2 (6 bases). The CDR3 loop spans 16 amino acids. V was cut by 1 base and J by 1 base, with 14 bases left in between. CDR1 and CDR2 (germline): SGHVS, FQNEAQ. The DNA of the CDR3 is TGTGCCAGCAGCTTAGTTTGGGGAGCGGGTTCCTACGAGCAGTACTTC. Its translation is CASSLVWGAGSYEQYF.

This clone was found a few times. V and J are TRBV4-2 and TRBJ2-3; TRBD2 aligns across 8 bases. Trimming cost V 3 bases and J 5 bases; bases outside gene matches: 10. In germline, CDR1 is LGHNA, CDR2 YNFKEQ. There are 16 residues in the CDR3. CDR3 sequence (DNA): TGTGCCAGCAGCCAGGCCCTCGGACTAGCAGAAGATACGCAGTATTTT. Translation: CASSQALGLAEDTQYF.

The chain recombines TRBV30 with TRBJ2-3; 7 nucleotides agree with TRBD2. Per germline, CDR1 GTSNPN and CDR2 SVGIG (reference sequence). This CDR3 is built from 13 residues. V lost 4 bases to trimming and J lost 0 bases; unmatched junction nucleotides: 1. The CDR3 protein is CAWTSGSTDTQYF. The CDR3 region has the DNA TGTGCCTGGACTAGCGGTAGCACAGATACGCAGTATTTT.

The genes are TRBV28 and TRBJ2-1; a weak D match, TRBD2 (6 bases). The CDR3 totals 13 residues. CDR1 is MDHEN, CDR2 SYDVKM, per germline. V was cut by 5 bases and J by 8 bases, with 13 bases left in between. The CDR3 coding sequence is TGTGCCAGCAGTCCTGGGGGGTGGCATGAGCAGTTCTTC. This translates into CASSPGGWHEQFF.